Each of the 10 T cell receptor beta chains below was sequenced from the same sample in a study of shared T cell receptors in the human thymus. This table comes from immunoSEQ multiplex PCR, and its TCRdb copy is limited to in-frame clones, with some not included. The sample lists 720,000 or so clones, 75% to 90% occurring once. These data were also reused for a study on human thymus T cells.

Sequencing was carried out using thymocytes. Receptor source: a girl less than two years old with a congenital heart defect.

This rearrangement joins TRBV13 to TRBJ1-2; perhaps TRBD1 as D (5 bases). CDR3 length: 13 residues. V dropped 3 bases and J dropped 6 bases, with 11 bases sitting between them. CDR1 is PRHDT and CDR2 is FYEKMQ in the germline V gene (reference sequence). This CDR3 is CASSLEGFNGYTF. In DNA, the CDR3 is TGTGCCAGCAGCTTGGAGGGGTTTAATGGCTACACCTTC.

This chain joins TRBV27 and TRBJ1-1; D might be TRBD1 (6 bases). V was cut by 5 bases and J by 4 bases, with 14 bases left in between. In germline, CDR1 is MNHEY, CDR2 SMNVEV (reference sequence). The CDR3 runs 14 residues. The CDR3 protein is CASSIIRGPTEAFF. CDR3 DNA: TGTGCCAGCAGTATTATCAGGGGCCCCACTGAAGCTTTCTTT.

The chain has TRBV5-1 and TRBJ1-4; D unclear. Germline V gene lookup returns CDR1 SGHRS and CDR2 YFSETQ. The V and J ends lost 4 bases and 5 bases respectively, with 9 bases between them. CDR3 length equals 13 residues. The CDR3 here is CASSADMNEKLFF. The CDR3 DNA reads TGCGCCAGCAGCGCCGACATGAATGAAAAACTGTTTTTT.

The J gene is TRBJ2-7, the V gene TRBV5-1, with unresolved D. The V gene lost 1 base and the J gene lost 3 bases, with 8 bases spanning the gap. Germline CDR1 reads SGHRS; CDR2 reads YFSETQ. The CDR3 sequence is 13 residues long. CDR3 sequence: CASSLTTDYEQYF. In nucleotides, the CDR3 is TGCGCCAGCAGCTTGACGACTGACTACGAGCAGTACTTC.

The chain joins TRBV6-7 to TRBJ1-1, with 9 bases lining up with TRBD1. TRBV6-7 is noted as an ORF with a role that remains uncertain. Unmatched junction bases numbered 11, after V lost 5 bases and J lost 4 bases. The CDR3 spans 16 residues. CDR3 in DNA: TGTGCCAGCAGTCTCCGGGACAGGGAAGGCGGCACTGAAGCTTTCTTT. Translated: CASSLRDREGGTEAFF.

The J gene is TRBJ2-3, the V gene TRBV9; possibly TRBD2 for D (7 bases). CDR1 is SGDLS, CDR2 YYNGEE, per germline. The CDR3 covers 14 residues. V was trimmed by 0 bases and J by 8 bases, leaving 13 bases between them. CDR3 DNA sequence: TGTGCCAGCAGCGTAGTGGAAGGGGGGGGTACGCAGTATTTT. Its translation: CASSVVEGGGTQYF.

On this clone: Other nucleotide sequences in the sample specify the same CDR3. The chain carries TRBV4-3 and TRBJ2-7, with TRBD1 matching 10 bases. CDR3 length: 16 residues. With 3 bases clipped from V and 1 base from J, the junction kept 6 bases outside the gene matches. Germline V gene sequence: CDR1 LGHNA, CDR2 YSLEER. The chain's CDR3 is CASSQKPGQGSYEQYF. DNA for the CDR3: TGCGCCAGCAGCCAGAAACCGGGACAGGGGTCCTACGAGCAGTACTTC.

The rearrangement joins TRBV28 to TRBJ1-1; D unresolved. V gave up 0 bases and J gave up 8 bases, with 10 bases separating them. This CDR3 is 13 amino acids long. Germline values: CDR1 MDHEN, CDR2 SYDVKM. The CDR3 reads CASSLWSGEEAFF. CDR3 in DNA: TGTGCCAGCAGTTTATGGTCCGGGGAAGAAGCTTTCTTT.

This chain links TRBV7-2 with TRBJ1-4; possibly TRBD1 for D (6 bases). CDR3 length: 19 residues. Germline CDR1 is SGHTA and CDR2 is FQGNSA. V lost 5 bases, J lost 8 bases, and 30 bases lay in between. CDR3 region: CASSTPAQGRKKKMEKLFF. CDR3 bases: TGTGCCAGCAGCACCCCAGCGCAGGGGAGAAAAAAGAAAATGGAAAAACTGTTTTTT.

The chain links TRBV6-1 to TRBJ1-1; D perhaps matches TRBD1 (5 bases). Between the trimmed V and J ends, which lost 1 base and 1 base, there was a span of 16 bases. The CDR3 covers 17 residues. Germline loops: CDR1 MNHNS, CDR2 SASEGT. The CDR3, as DNA: TGTGCCAGCAGTGAAGACGGGGGTCTTACTGAGAACACTGAAGCTTTCTTT. Its protein product is CASSEDGGLTENTEAFF.